This T cell receptor (beta chain) appears in the sequencing data of a study of T cell clonotyping in hematopoietic cell transplantation. Time point defined: recipient sample about 28 days before transplant, after cytoreduction. Recipient blood drawn about 28 days pretransplant and days 30, 100, 180 after. The method was immunoSEQ multiplex PCR; TCRdb's version includes in-frame clones alone and lacks a portion of them. This table has approximately 80,000 clones, 90% to 96% appearing once. A word on this clone: Its specificity is unknown.

The CDR3 is 13 amino acids. CDR1 and CDR2 (germline): MGHRA, YSYEKL. After removal of 1 base from V and 10 bases from J, the junction contained 5 bases not matched to a gene. Study outcomes and limitations: Recipient TCR diversity dropped after transplant; expanded clonotypes rose from day 30 to 180. Cells were unsorted, so CD4 and CD8 contributions were not separated. At the given depth, recipient repertoires were over 95% de novo clonotypes.

The genes are TRBV4-1 and TRBJ1-2; 8 bases match TRBD1. The sample was peripheral blood mononuclear cells, taken before stem cell transplant. The TCR comes from a woman in her forties or fifties with acute myeloid leukemia. Some clones in this sample may be carry-over from other donors' samples. The CDR3 protein is CASSQVGDRFYTF. The CDR3 DNA follows: TGCGCCAGCAGCCAAGTCGGGGACAGGTTCTACACCTTC.